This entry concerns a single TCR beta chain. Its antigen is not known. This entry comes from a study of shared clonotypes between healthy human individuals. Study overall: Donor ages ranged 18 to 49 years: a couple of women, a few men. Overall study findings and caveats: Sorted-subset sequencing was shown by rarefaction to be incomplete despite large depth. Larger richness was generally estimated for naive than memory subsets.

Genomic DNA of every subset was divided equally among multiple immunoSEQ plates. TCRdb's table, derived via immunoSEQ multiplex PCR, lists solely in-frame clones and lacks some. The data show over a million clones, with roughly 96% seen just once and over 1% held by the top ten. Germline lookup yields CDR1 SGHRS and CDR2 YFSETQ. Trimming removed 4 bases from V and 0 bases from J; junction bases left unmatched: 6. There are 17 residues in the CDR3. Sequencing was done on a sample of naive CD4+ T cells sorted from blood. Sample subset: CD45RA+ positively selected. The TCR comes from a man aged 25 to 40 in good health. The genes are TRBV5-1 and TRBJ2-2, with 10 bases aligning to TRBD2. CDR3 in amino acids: CASSRVGLASNTGELFF. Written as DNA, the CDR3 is TGCGCCAGCAGCCGCGTGGGACTAGCGTCGAACACCGGGGAGCTGTTTTTT.